Below, 26 T cell receptor beta chains from the same sample are listed, as sequenced in a study of early T cells in non-severe SARS-CoV-2 infection. TCRdb redid the calling of the 5' RACE reads with MiXCR, one entry per CDR3 protein. The table includes some 60,000 distinct CDR3 sequences, about 12% detected once. The sample taken for sequencing was whole blood. All receptors come from an adult who was a healthcare worker with PCR-confirmed SARS-CoV-2 infection or an uninfected control (not recorded which).

This clonotype occurred many times. The rearrangement uses TRBV5-1 and TRBJ1-1, with D possibly being TRBD1 (6 bases). V lost 2 bases to trimming and J lost 3 bases, with 14 bases between them. Germline assignment: CDR1 SGHRS and CDR2 YFSETQ. The CDR3 consists of 15 residues. This CDR3 is CASSFNRDTYTEAFF. The CDR3 DNA reads TGCGCCAGCAGCTTTAACCGGGACACCTACACTGAAGCTTTCTTT.

This clonotype was observed many times. The chain recombines TRBV3-1 with TRBJ2-1; D is possibly TRBD2 (5 bases). Per germline, CDR1 LGHDT and CDR2 YNNKEL (reference sequence). The CDR3 is made up of 15 amino acids. Trimming took off 5 bases at V and 4 bases at J, with 15 bases between the two ends. CDR3 sequence: CASSVLRGWYNEQFF. CDR3 sequence (DNA): TGTGCCAGCAGCGTTCTCCGGGGATGGTACAATGAGCAGTTCTTC.

Ten or more counts support this clonotype. The chain is built from TRBV7-9 and TRBJ2-5, with TRBD2 as a possible D gene (6 bases). The CDR3 is 14 residues long. Germline lookup yields CDR1 SEHNR and CDR2 FQNEAQ (reference sequence). V was pared by 3 bases and J by 1 base, with 9 bases between. CDR3 sequence (DNA): TGTGCCAGCAGCTTGATCGGGAGCCAAGAGACCCAGTACTTC. Translation gives CASSLIGSQETQYF. Full variable domain (rest looked up from reference TRBV7-9 and TRBJ2-5): DTGVSQNPRHKITKRGQNVTFRCDPISEHNRLYWYRQTLGQGPEFLTYFQNEAQLEKSRLLSDRFSAERPKGSFSTLEIQRTEQGDSAMYLCASSLIGSQETQYFGPGTRLLVL.

This clonotype was observed many times. This chain joins TRBV7-2 and TRBJ2-1, with 8 bases fitting TRBD2. This CDR3 contains 21 residues. Germline CDR1 and CDR2: SGHTA and FQGNSA. The ends lost 5 bases at V and 6 bases at J; junction bases unmatched: 27. This chain's CDR3 is CASSLRGPPDGGGRKGNEQFF. The DNA of the CDR3 is TGTGCCAGCAGCCTAAGGGGACCGCCGGACGGGGGGGGCAGGAAGGGCAATGAGCAGTTCTTC.

Ten or more counts support this clonotype. The chain uses TRBV10-3 and TRBJ2-7; no firm D call. Trimming cost V 7 bases and J 2 bases, with 18 bases left between them. The CDR3 runs 15 residues. CDR1 ENHRY and CDR2 SYGVKD come from the germline V gene. The CDR3 protein is CAINPAGEGTYEQYF. CDR3 bases: TGTGCCATCAACCCCGCAGGAGAAGGCACCTACGAGCAGTACTTC.

In its sample, this clonotype was seen a few times. The V gene is TRBV5-4, the J gene TRBJ2-7; D may be TRBD2 (6 bases). CDR1 is SGHNT, CDR2 YYREEE, per germline (reference sequence). V was trimmed by 3 bases and J by 6 bases, leaving 13 bases between them. There are 13 residues in the CDR3. CDR3 in amino acids: CASSWDWLAEQYF. The CDR3 coding sequence is TGTGCCAGCAGCTGGGACTGGTTGGCCGAGCAGTACTTC.

This sequence joins TRBV5-1 and TRBJ2-1; 9 bases match TRBD2. There are 17 residues in the CDR3. The germline V gene has CDR1 SGHRS and CDR2 YFSETQ. Trimming at V came to 5 bases and at J to 6 bases, leaving 15 bases not matched to a gene. CDR3 protein: CASRTSRPGLAGNEQFF. Here the CDR3 DNA reads TGCGCCAGCAGAACTAGCAGACCGGGACTAGCAGGCAATGAGCAGTTCTTC. The full variable domain, completed using reference TRBV5-1 and TRBJ2-1, is KAGVTQTPRYLIKTRGQQVTLSCSPISGHRSVSWYQQTPGQGLQFLFEYFSETQRNKGNFPGRFSGRQFSNSRSEMNVSTLELGDSALYLCASRTSRPGLAGNEQFFGPGTRLTVL.

This clonotype was recorded many times. The rearrangement uses TRBV3-1 and TRBJ2-1; D is ambiguous. Trimming removed 1 base at V and 0 bases at J, with 7 bases between. Germline V lookup: CDR1 LGHDT, CDR2 YNNKEL (reference sequence). CDR3 length: 15 amino acids. CDR3 in DNA: TGTGCCAGCAGCCAAGCGGTCAGCTCCTACAATGAGCAGTTCTTC. Its protein is CASSQAVSSYNEQFF.

As for this clonotype: A much larger clonotype is one base distant, so this may be a read error. The chain employs TRBV2 and TRBJ2-7, with unresolved D. The CDR3 length is 11 residues. Germline V gene lookup returns CDR1 SNHLY and CDR2 FYNNEI. CDR3 region: CASSEAYGQYF. The CDR3 DNA reads as TGTGCCAGCAGTGAAGCCTACGGGCAGTACTTC.

This clonotype was found once. Since a much larger clone is just one base distant, this may be a read error. The V gene is TRBV7-3, the J gene TRBJ2-1; TRBD2 might be the D (6 bases). The CDR3 loop spans 15 amino acids. CDR1 SGHTA and CDR2 FQGTGA come from the germline V gene. DNA of the CDR3: TGTGCCAGCGGCTTGATCGGGAGTAACTACAATGAGCAGTTCTTC. Encoded protein: CASGLIGSNYNEQFF.

There are a few counts of this clonotype. The chain carries TRBV5-1 and TRBJ2-3, with D tentatively TRBD2 (6 bases). Trimming took off 7 bases at V and 3 bases at J, with 15 bases between the two ends. The CDR3 runs to 14 residues. Germline values: CDR1 SGHRS, CDR2 YFSETQ. CDR3 loop: CASSSEGWTDTQYF. The CDR3 nucleotides read TGCGCCAGCTCTAGCGAGGGGTGGACAGATACGCAGTATTTT.

This clonotype was seen many times. The gene calls are TRBV20-1 and TRBJ2-7, with D uncertain. Trimming took off 5 bases at V and 0 bases at J, with 14 bases between the two ends. The CDR3 is 14 residues long. CDR1 and CDR2 from the germline V gene are DFQATT and SNEGSKA (reference sequence). The CDR3 DNA sequence: TGCAGTGCTCCCCGGGCCTTAAACTCCTACGAGCAGTACTTC. Protein sequence: CSAPRALNSYEQYF.

This chain links TRBV29-1 with TRBJ2-5; D is undetermined. Trimming cost V 1 base and J 6 bases, with 6 bases left between them. In germline, CDR1 is SQVTM, CDR2 ANQGSEA. The CDR3 sequence is 11 residues long. DNA for the CDR3: TGCAGCGTTGAAGGGGTTCAGACCCAGTACTTC. It encodes CSVEGVQTQYF.

The rearrangement joins TRBV11-3 to TRBJ2-7; the match to TRBD1 covers 7 bases. The germline V gene encodes CDR1 SGHNT and CDR2 YENEEA. The CDR3 extends over 13 amino acids. Trimming took 5 bases from V and 3 from J; bases not matched to a gene: 4. The chain's CDR3 is CASSRRDSYEQYF. CDR3 nucleotides: TGTGCCAGCAGCCGCAGGGACAGCTACGAGCAGTACTTC.

This clonotype has at least ten counts. The rearrangement uses TRBV7-6 and TRBJ2-7, with D perhaps being TRBD1 or TRBD2 (7 bases each). The CDR3 extends over 15 amino acids. Germline assignment: CDR1 SGHVS and CDR2 FNYEAQ. The ends were cut back, 0 bases at V and 6 bases at J, with 15 bases in the middle. This CDR3 is CASSLAAGGGFEQYF. CDR3 bases: TGTGCCAGCAGCTTAGCGGCAGGGGGGGGTTTCGAGCAGTACTTC.

This clonotype was seen more than once but under ten times. This chain connects TRBV19 to TRBJ2-6; D uncertain. Germline V gene sequence: CDR1 LNHDA, CDR2 SQIVND (reference sequence). This CDR3 has 16 residues. Trimming cost V 3 bases and J 0 bases, with 9 bases left between them. The CDR3 DNA is TGTGCCAGTAGTATCCAGGCTCGCTCTGGGGCCAACGTCCTGACTTTC. Its translation is CASSIQARSGANVLTF.

The chain combines TRBV7-2 with TRBJ1-6; D ambiguous. Per germline, CDR1 SGHTA and CDR2 FQGNSA. The ends were cut back, 2 bases at V and 9 bases at J, with 11 bases in the middle. The CDR3 is made up of 14 amino acids. This chain's CDR3 is CASSLRIGSSPLHF. CDR3 nucleotides: TGTGCCAGCAGCTTACGGATAGGAAGTTCACCCCTCCACTTT.

There are many counts of this clonotype. V usage is TRBV20-1 and J usage is TRBJ2-7; TRBD2 aligns across 14 bases. CDR3 length equals 16 residues. CDR1 and CDR2 (germline): DFQATT, SNEGSKA (reference sequence). The V gene end was trimmed by 0 bases and the J gene end by 3 bases; junction bases not matched to a gene: 4. In DNA form, the CDR3 reads TGCAGTGCTAGAGACCCGGGACTAGCGGGAGTCTACGAGCAGTACTTC. It codes for CSARDPGLAGVYEQYF.

The chain recombines TRBV12-5 with TRBJ1-1, with 11 bases aligning to TRBD1. The germline V gene has CDR1 LGHNT and CDR2 FRNRAP. The CDR3 has 16 amino acids. V shed 1 base and J 5 bases; nucleotides not matched to a gene: 6. The CDR3: CASGLASGTGGTEAFF. The DNA for the CDR3 is TGTGCTAGTGGTTTGGCCTCCGGGACAGGGGGGACTGAAGCTTTCTTT.

This clonotype has a handful of counts. V and J are TRBV6-1 and TRBJ1-1; D is undetermined. V gave up 0 bases and J gave up 1 base, with 6 bases separating them. CDR1 and CDR2 (germline): MNHNS, SASEGT. The CDR3 is 14 residues long. The CDR3 DNA is TGTGCCAGCAGTGAAGCGGCTAAGAACACTGAAGCTTTCTTT. It codes for CASSEAAKNTEAFF.

The sample holds many counts of this clonotype. V gene TRBV6-5 combines with J gene TRBJ2-7; perhaps TRBD2 as D (6 bases). Germline CDR1 is MNHEY and CDR2 is SVGAGI. This CDR3 is 14 amino acids long. Between the trimmed V and J ends, which lost 3 bases and 1 base, there was a span of 10 bases. The CDR3, as DNA: TGTGCCAGCAGTTATTTCGGGGGATCCTACGAGCAGTACTTC. It is translated as CASSYFGGSYEQYF.

Worth noting for this clonotype: A single base separates this from a much larger clone, so it may be a read error. No conserved phenylalanine or tryptophan ends this CDR3, so it is likely a read error. This rearrangement joins TRBV28 to TRBJ2-7; TRBD1 matches at 7 bases. CDR1 and CDR2 (germline): MDHEN, SYDVKM. V trimming: 4 bases; J trimming: 3 bases; junction bases outside the gene matches: 3. There are 13 residues in the CDR3. The CDR3 DNA reads as TGTGCCAGCAGTTCGCCAGGGGGCTACGAGCAGTACATC. Protein: CASSSPGGYEQYI.

Many counts were recorded for this clonotype. The chain has TRBV24-1 and TRBJ2-1, with D unresolved. V shed 4 bases and J shed 7 bases, with 10 bases lying between them. Germline assignment: CDR1 KGHDR and CDR2 SFDVKD. The CDR3 is 13 amino acids. The CDR3 sequence is CATSDPTLNEQFF. The CDR3 nucleotides read TGTGCCACCAGTGACCCCACCCTGAATGAGCAGTTCTTC.

Many counts were recorded for this clonotype. The chain has TRBV12-5 and TRBJ2-3; 7 nucleotides match TRBD1. The ends lost 6 bases at V and 0 bases at J; junction bases unmatched: 6. The germline V gene encodes CDR1 LGHNT and CDR2 FRNRAP. The CDR3 length is 15 residues. The CDR3 here is CASGRDRTSTDTQYF. CDR3 bases: TGTGCTAGTGGCCGGGACAGAACTAGCACAGATACGCAGTATTTT.

This clonotype was recorded many times. This chain uses TRBV6-5 with TRBJ2-3; 8 bases agree with TRBD2. CDR3 length: 14 residues. Germline assignment: CDR1 MNHEY and CDR2 SVGAGI. J was trimmed by 3 bases and V by 3 bases; bases with no gene match: 2. The CDR3 coding sequence is TGTGCCAGCAGTTATCAGCGGGAGACAGATACGCAGTATTTT. Encoded protein: CASSYQRETDTQYF.

This clonotype has at least ten counts. V usage is TRBV10-3 and J usage is TRBJ2-3; maybe TRBD2 (5 bases). The CDR3 has 15 amino acids. V lost 11 bases to trimming and J lost 2 bases, with 20 bases between them. The germline V gene has CDR1 ENHRY and CDR2 SYGVKD. The CDR3 protein is CAASSTRGSTDTQYF. The CDR3 bases are TGTGCCGCCAGCTCCACTAGAGGGTCCACAGATACGCAGTATTTT.